This record concerns one T cell receptor (beta chain) sequence. This clonotype was observed many times. Its antigen is not yet known. The record has no base qualities; no much larger clone is one base away. At the junction V is shortened by 7 bases and J by 0 bases, with 9 bases in between. Measured from the cysteine to the phenylalanine, the CDR3 is 13 residues long. Only CDR3 DNA remains: 39 bases, in frame from the first base. CDR1 and CDR2, per the germline V gene, are SQVTM and ANQGSEA. The protocol used for the library was 5' RACE. For sequencing, an Illumina HiSeq 2000 was employed. A universal primer binding site was added through template switching, and the final cDNA carried a unique molecular identifier so that TCR cDNA molecules could be counted accurately. First-strand cDNA for TCR alpha and beta chains was synthesized from specific primers in the conserved constant-segment region. To control for contamination, every cDNA library was double barcoded, receiving both a SMART-Mk sample barcode and Illumina barcodes. TruSeq adapter sequences and Illumina sample barcodes were added in two successive PCR steps. The TCR alpha and beta cDNA libraries were sequenced on the Illumina HiSeq platform using custom primers. The authors processed their data as follows. MiGEC was used to process raw reads and extract unique molecular identifiers, and MiXCR was used to find CDR3 positions. For each individual, recombination models were inferred using an EM algorithm with the repgenHMM and IGoR tools. Shared clonotypes were analyzed with the tcR package in R, and sharing was normalized by the product of cloneset sizes. To study raw recombination free of thymic and clonal selection effects, out-of-frame nonproductive sequences were analyzed. TCRdb ran its own pipeline on the public reads, namely fastp trimming at Q25 and MiXCR clone calling, and kept in-frame beta chains. Rows with a matching CDR3 protein are joined into one entry that keeps the most common DNA and genes. TCRdb's processing, not the authors' own work, is the source of the V and J calls. The sample contains around 200,000 distinct CDR3 sequences, over 8% of them found a single time. The ten largest clones add up to about 5.5% of the sample.

These data belong to a study of identical twins (dated by TCRdb to about 2016). In terms of the full investigation: TCR alpha and beta repertoires from monozygotic twins, unrelated adults of various ages and cord blood were deep-sequenced to test whether fetal clonotypes persist. To rule out contamination, replicate twin experiments were performed at different times with different library preparation protocols.

Broad study findings and their caveats: Compared with coincidental sharing between unrelated individuals, an excess of low generation-probability sequences was observed among out-of-frame TCR alpha sequences shared between twins. In monozygotic twins, recombination models systematically underestimated out-of-frame TCR alpha sharing, but the models matched the sharing seen between unrelated individuals. Abundant cord blood beta clonotypes carried fewer insertions; young adult naive repertoires showed a weaker similar trend, while memory repertoires showed none. Zero-insertion analyses could be partly confounded by invariant T cells such as MAIT and iNKT, though diverse VJ usage argued against such confounding for most clonotypes. Conclusions relied on cross-sectional statistical analysis, since the same donors could not be followed over many years. Excess twin sharing in beta out-of-frame sequences was weaker because fewer shared sequences lowered the signal-to-noise ratio.

Only healthy Caucasian donors were included. Miltenyi CD45RO+ enrichment and human naive T-cell isolation kits were used to isolate memory (CD45RO+) and naive T cells from PBMC. The sequence was collected from a woman between 18 and 30 years old in good health. The chain couples TRBV29-1 to TRBJ1-4, with the identity of the D gene unclear. Specimen: memory (CD45RO+) T cells sorted from blood. The sample's cell subset or site label is to be understood as: CD45RO+ enriched T cells. The CDR3 reads CSGQAATNEKLFF. The DNA reads TGCAGCGGGCAGGCCGCAACTAATGAAAAACTGTTTTTT.